This T cell receptor (beta chain) was captured by sequencing in a study of CD8+CD57+ T cells in acquired aplastic anemia. Looking at the study overall: Sorted CD4+ and CD8+ cells yielded DNA averaging around 3.2 ug. Healthy donors had, on average, approximately 9.9 million reads for their CD4+ cells. Study results and caveats: Comparison of patients with controls identified about 27 shared CD8+ CDR3 sequences.

A word on this clonotype: Its antigen remains unknown. A junction boundary mismatches the germline segment, possibly from a read error.

The template used for profiling TCR beta VDJ and CDR3 was genomic DNA. MiXCR was run by TCRdb on the reads, yielding one entry per CDR3 protein. The top ten hold 3% to 5% of the sample, which has roughly 420,000 distinct CDR3 sequences, around 68% seen once. CDR3 size: 16 residues. Germline V gene data show CDR1 as SEHNR and CDR2 as FQNEAQ (reference sequence). The sample was sorted CD4+, CD8+, or CD8+CD57+ T cells (not recorded which) from PBMCs. This TCR came from a human donor in good health, serving as a control. The chain carries TRBV7-9 and TRBJ2-1; D might be TRBD2 (7 bases). CDR3 amino acids: CASSYIKGGGYNVQFF. Written as DNA, the CDR3 is TGTGCCAGCAGTTACATTAAGGGGGGAGGGTACAATGTGCAGTTCTTC.